This is a list of T cell receptor beta chains from one sample in a study of blood T cell repertoires in COVID-19. TCRdb keeps only in-frame clones here, not all; method: immunoSEQ multiplex PCR. The table has 100,000 to 140,000 clones, about 89% seen once. Material: peripheral blood. The origin of the receptors is a man aged 35-49 years with active or convalescent COVID-19. The CDR3 runs from the conserved cysteine through the conserved F or W. A D gene is named only where the DNA matches it firmly. Only some rows state a clone size, as once, few, many or a class for expanded clones.

>TRBJ1-2|-|-|TRBV27
TGTGCCACCCAGGGGCTTGGCTATGGCTACACCTTC
CATQGLGYGYTF
>TRBJ2-7|TRBD1|-|TRBV19
TGTGCCAGTAGTCGGGACAGCGCTTACGAGCAGTACTTC
CASSRDSAYEQYF
>TRBJ1-3|-|-|TRBV7-2
TGTGCCAGCAGCTTCACACACACAGATAACACCATATATTTT
CASSFTHTDNTIYF
>TRBJ1-3|-|-|TRBV27
TGTGCCAGCAGTAGGGGACTCACTGGAAACACCATATATTTT
CASSRGLTGNTIYF
>TRBJ2-7|-|-|TRBV18
TGTGCCAGCTCACCCCCCGGTCCCTCGGTCGAGCAGTACTTC
CASSPPGPSVEQYF
>TRBJ2-1|-|-|TRBV28
TGTGCCAGCCGACTAAGCGGAGGGAATGAGCAGTTCTTC
CASRLSGGNEQFF
>TRBJ1-2|-|-|TRBV3-1/TRBV3-2
TGTGCCAGCAGCCGCGAGCGGTATGGCTACACCTTC
CASSRERYGYTF
>TRBJ2-7|TRBD2|-|TRBV6-2/TRBV6-3
TGTGCCAGCAGTTACTCGGGGGCTAGCGGGAGCGAATGGGACGAGCAGTACTTC
CASSYSGASGSEWDEQYF
>TRBJ2-7|TRBD2|-|TRBV6-5
TGTGCCACCCAAGGGGACTCTAGCGGCGAGCAGTACTTC
CATQGDSSGEQYF
>TRBJ1-6|TRBD1|-|TRBV6-5
TGTGCCAGCAGAGAGTACAGGGGGACAAATTCACCCCTCCACTTT
CASREYRGTNSPLHF
>TRBJ2-7|-|many|TRBV28
TGTGCCAGCAGTCCTATCTCCTACGAGCAGTACTTC
CASSPISYEQYF
>TRBJ2-5|-|once|TRBV6-7
TGTGCCAGCAGTTATCCCCCTCTTACGAGATACCAAGAGACCCAGTACTTC
CASSYPPLTRYQETQYF
>TRBJ1-2|TRBD1|-|TRBV7-2
TGTGCCAGCAGCTTCGGACAGGGGTTTGGCTACACCTTC
CASSFGQGFGYTF
>TRBJ2-3|-|-|TRBV21-1
TGTGCCAGCAGCACGCCGGGACTAGCGGGAGGCGGCACAGATACGCAGTATTTT
CASSTPGLAGGGTDTQYF
>TRBJ1-2|-|-|TRBV7-9
TGTGCCAGCAGCCAAGGGCGGGGGACTGTCTATGGCTACACCTTC
CASSQGRGTVYGYTF
>TRBJ2-5|-|once|TRBV10-3
TGTGCCATCAGTGTGGGAGCGGTCCAAGAGACCCAGTACTTC
CAISVGAVQETQYF
>TRBJ1-2|TRBD1|-|TRBV29-1
TGCAGCGTTAGGGGACAGACTCCCTATGGCTACACCTTC
CSVRGQTPYGYTF
>TRBJ2-7|-|-|TRBV15
TGTGCCACCAGCAGTGCCCCTCGGGGGGCCATCGAGCAGTACTTC
CATSSAPRGAIEQYF
>TRBJ2-1|TRBD2|-|TRBV5-1
TGCGCCAGCAGTTTAGCGGGAGGACCGCACAATGAGCAGTTCTTC
CASSLAGGPHNEQFF
>TRBJ2-7|TRBD2|-|TRBV10-1
TGCGCCAGCAGTGGACTAGCGGGAGGGCTCTACGAGCAGTACTTC
CASSGLAGGLYEQYF
>TRBJ2-2|-|many|TRBV27
TGTGCCAGCAGTTATACTAGCCCCGCCACGAACACCGGGGAGCTGTTTTTT
CASSYTSPATNTGELFF
>TRBJ1-1|-|-|TRBV6-5
TGTGCCAGCAGAACGAGAAGCACTGAAGCTTTCTTT
CASRTRSTEAFF
>TRBJ2-5|-|-|TRBV6-5
TGTGCCAGCAGTTATACGGGGCAAGAGACCCAGTACTTC
CASSYTGQETQYF
>TRBJ1-1|TRBD1|-|TRBV5-4
TGTGCCAGCAGCGACCGCGACAGGGTCGAAGCTTTCTTT
CASSDRDRVEAFF
>TRBJ2-3|TRBD1|-|TRBV5-1
TGCGCCAGCAGCTTGGCAGGGGGTGCTAGCACAGATACGCAGTATTTT
CASSLAGGASTDTQYF
>TRBJ2-7|TRBD1|-|TRBV27
TGTGCCAGCACCCTGGGACAGGGGCTCGGCGAGCAGTACTTC
CASTLGQGLGEQYF
>TRBJ1-1|TRBD1|-|TRBV11-3
TGTGCCAGCAGCTGGGGGACAGGGGGCAACACTGAAGCTTTCTTT
CASSWGTGGNTEAFF
>TRBJ2-7|TRBD1|-|TRBV6-5
TGTGCCAGCCACAGGGGCTACGAGCAGTACTTC
CASHRGYEQYF
>TRBJ2-4|-|-|TRBV21-1
TGTGCCAGCAACTTAACTAGGGGGATCAAGAGCGGGAGGGGTTGGGACATTCAGTACTTC
CASNLTRGIKSGRGWDIQYF
>TRBJ2-7|-|-|TRBV5-1
TGCGCCAGCAGCTTCAGACAGGCGAACTACGAGCAGTACTTC
CASSFRQANYEQYF
>TRBJ2-3|-|-|TRBV7-2
TGTGCCAGCAGCCCGCGTCCAGGGAGCACAGATACGCAGTATTTT
CASSPRPGSTDTQYF
>TRBJ1-5|-|once|TRBV12-3/TRBV12-4
TGTGCCAGCAGGGACAGTGAACAGCCCCAGCATTTT
CASRDSEQPQHF
>TRBJ1-1|TRBD1|-|TRBV7-2
TGTGCCAGCACCCAGGGGGGCGGAAACACTGAAGCTTTCTTT
CASTQGGGNTEAFF
>TRBJ1-2|-|-|TRBV11-2
TGTGCCAGCAGCTTACGAGGGATCGATAACTATGGCTACACCTTC
CASSLRGIDNYGYTF
>TRBJ2-3|TRBD1|-|TRBV7-2
TGTGCCAGCAGCTCTCAGGGGGTACGGACAGATACGCAGTATTTT
CASSSQGVRTDTQYF
>TRBJ2-7|TRBD2|-|TRBV7-2
TGTGCCAGCAGCCCCTGGGGGGTGGGAGGGAACCCAGTCTTC
CASSPWGVGGNPVF
>TRBJ2-1|-|-|TRBV3-1/TRBV3-2
TGTGCCAGCAGCCAAGAGTTAGCGTACCCAACCTTCTCCTACAATGAGCAGTTCTTC
CASSQELAYPTFSYNEQFF
>TRBJ2-2|-|-|TRBV7-9
TGTGCCAGCAGCCAAAGACAGAACACCGGGGAGCTGTTTTTT
CASSQRQNTGELFF
>TRBJ1-2|-|-|TRBV19
TGTGCCACCGCCTCCATAGGGGGAAATTGGGGCTACACCTTC
CATASIGGNWGYTF
>TRBJ1-6|-|-|TRBV3-1/TRBV3-2
TGTGCCAGCAGCCAAGATCAGATGCCCACTAATTCACCCCTCCACTTT
CASSQDQMPTNSPLHF